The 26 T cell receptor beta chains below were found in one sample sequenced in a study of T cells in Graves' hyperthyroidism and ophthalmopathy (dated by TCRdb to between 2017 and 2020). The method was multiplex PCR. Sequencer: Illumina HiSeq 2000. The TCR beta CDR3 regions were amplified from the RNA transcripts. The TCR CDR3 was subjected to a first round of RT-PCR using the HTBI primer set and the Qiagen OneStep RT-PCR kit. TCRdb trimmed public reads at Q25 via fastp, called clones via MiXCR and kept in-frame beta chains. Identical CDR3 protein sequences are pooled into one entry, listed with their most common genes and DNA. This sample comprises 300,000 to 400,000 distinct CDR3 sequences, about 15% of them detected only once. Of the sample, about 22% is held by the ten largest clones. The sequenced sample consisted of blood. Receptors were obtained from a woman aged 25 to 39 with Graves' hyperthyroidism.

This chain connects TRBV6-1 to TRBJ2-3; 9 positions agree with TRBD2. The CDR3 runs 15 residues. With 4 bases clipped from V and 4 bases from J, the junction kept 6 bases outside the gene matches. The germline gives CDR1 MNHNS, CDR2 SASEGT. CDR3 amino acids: CASSVAGEIPDTQYF. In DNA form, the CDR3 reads TGTGCCAGCAGTGTAGCGGGAGAGATCCCAGATACGCAGTATTTT.

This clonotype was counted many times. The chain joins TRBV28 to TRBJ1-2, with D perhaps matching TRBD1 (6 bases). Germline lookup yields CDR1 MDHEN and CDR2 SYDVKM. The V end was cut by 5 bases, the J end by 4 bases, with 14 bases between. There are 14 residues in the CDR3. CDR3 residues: CASSTQGRAYGYTF. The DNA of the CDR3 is TGTGCCAGCAGTACCCAGGGGCGGGCCTATGGCTACACCTTC.

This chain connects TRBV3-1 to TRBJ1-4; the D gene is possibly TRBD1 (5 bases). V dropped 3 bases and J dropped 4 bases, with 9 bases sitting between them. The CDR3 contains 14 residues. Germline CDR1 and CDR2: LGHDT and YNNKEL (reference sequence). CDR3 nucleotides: TGTGCCAGCAGCCACGACAGATATAATGAAAAACTGTTTTTT. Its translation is CASSHDRYNEKLFF. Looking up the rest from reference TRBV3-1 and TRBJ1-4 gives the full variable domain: DTAVSQTPKYLVTQMGNDKSIKCEQNLGHDTMYWYKQDSKKFLKIMFSYNNKELIINETVPNRFSPKSPDKAHLNLHINSLELGDSAVYFCASSHDRYNEKLFFGSGTQLSVL.

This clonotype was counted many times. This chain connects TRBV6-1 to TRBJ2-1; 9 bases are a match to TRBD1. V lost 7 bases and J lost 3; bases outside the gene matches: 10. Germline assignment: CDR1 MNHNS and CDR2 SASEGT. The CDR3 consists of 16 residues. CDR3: CASTRPGTGIYNEQFF. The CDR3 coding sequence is TGTGCCAGCACTCGCCCAGGGACAGGGATCTACAATGAGCAGTTCTTC.

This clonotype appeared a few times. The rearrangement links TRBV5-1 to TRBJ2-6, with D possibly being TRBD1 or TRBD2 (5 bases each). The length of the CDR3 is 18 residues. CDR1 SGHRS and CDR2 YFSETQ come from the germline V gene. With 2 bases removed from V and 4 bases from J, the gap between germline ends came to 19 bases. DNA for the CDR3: TGCGCCAGCAGCTTCCGGGACGCTTGGGCCCTGGGGGCCAACGTCCTGACTTTC. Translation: CASSFRDAWALGANVLTF.

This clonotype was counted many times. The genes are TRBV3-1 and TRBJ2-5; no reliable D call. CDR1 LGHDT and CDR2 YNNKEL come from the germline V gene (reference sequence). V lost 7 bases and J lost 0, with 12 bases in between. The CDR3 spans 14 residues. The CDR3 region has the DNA TGTGCCAGCATGAGGAAGCAGTACCAAGAGACCCAGTACTTC. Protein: CASMRKQYQETQYF.

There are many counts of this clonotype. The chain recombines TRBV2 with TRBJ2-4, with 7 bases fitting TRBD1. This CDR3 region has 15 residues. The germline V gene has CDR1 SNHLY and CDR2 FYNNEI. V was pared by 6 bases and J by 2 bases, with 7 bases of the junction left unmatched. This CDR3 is CASREQGMSKNIQYF. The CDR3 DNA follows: TGTGCCAGCAGGGAACAGGGGATGTCCAAAAACATTCAGTACTTC.

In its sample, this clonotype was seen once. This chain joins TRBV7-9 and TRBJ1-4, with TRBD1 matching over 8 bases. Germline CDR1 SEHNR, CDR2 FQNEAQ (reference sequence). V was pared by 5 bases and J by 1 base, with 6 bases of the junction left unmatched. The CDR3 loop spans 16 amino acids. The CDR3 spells CASSRTGGVTNEKLFF. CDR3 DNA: TGTGCCAGCAGCCGTACAGGGGGAGTAACTAATGAAAAACTGTTTTTT.

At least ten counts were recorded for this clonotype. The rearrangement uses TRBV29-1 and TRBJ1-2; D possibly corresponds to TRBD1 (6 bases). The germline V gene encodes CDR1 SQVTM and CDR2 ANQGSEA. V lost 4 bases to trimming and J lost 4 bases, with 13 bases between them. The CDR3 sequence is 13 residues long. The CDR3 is CSVGEGGPYGYTF. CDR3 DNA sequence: TGCAGCGTTGGAGAGGGGGGCCCCTATGGCTACACCTTC.

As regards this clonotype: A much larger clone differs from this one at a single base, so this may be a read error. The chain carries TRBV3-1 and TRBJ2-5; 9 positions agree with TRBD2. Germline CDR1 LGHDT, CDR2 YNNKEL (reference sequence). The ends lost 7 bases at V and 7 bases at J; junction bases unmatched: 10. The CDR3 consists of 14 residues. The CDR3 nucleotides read TGTGCCAGCATCCAGATAGCGGGAGAGGGGACCCAGTACTTC. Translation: CASIQIAGEGTQYF.

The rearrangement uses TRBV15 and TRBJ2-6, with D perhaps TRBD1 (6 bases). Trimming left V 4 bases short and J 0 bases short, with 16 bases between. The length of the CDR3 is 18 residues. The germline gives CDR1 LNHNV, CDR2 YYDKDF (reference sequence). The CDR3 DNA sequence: TGTGCCACCAGCATAAACCAGTGGACAGCCTCTGGGGCCAACGTCCTGACTTTC. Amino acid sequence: CATSINQWTASGANVLTF.

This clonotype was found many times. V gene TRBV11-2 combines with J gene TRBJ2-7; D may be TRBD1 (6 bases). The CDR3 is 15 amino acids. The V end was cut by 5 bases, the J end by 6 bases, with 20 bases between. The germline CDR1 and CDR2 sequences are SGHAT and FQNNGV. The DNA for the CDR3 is TGTGCCAGCAGCCTCCAGACAGGTTTCTCTGGCGAGCAGTACTTC. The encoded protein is CASSLQTGFSGEQYF.

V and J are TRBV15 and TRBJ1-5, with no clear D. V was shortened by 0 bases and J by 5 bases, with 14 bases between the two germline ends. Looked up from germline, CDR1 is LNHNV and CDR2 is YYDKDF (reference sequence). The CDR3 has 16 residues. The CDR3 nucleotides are TGTGCCACCAGCAGAGATCCTTGGGGTTTCCATCAGCCCCAGCATTTT. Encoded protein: CATSRDPWGFHQPQHF.

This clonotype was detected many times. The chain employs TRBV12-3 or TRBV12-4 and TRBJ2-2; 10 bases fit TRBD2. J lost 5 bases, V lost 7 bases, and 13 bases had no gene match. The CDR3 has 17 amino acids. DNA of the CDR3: TGTGCCAGCATAGGTACTAGCGGGAACCCGACGACCGGGGAGCTGTTTTTT. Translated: CASIGTSGNPTTGELFF.

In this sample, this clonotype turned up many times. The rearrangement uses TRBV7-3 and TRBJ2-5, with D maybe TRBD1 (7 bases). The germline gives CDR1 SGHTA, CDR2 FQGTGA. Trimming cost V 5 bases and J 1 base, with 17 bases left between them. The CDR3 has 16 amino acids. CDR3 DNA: TGTGCCAGCAGCCTACGCGGGACAGCTTCCCAAGAGACCCAGTACTTC. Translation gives CASSLRGTASQETQYF.

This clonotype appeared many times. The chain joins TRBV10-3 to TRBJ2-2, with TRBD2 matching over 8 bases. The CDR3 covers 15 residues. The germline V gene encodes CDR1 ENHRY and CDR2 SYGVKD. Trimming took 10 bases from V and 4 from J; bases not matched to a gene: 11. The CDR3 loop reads CATYSGGRGTGELFF. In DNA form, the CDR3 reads TGTGCCACATACTCGGGAGGGCGAGGCACCGGGGAGCTGTTTTTT.

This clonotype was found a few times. The CDR3 nucleotides are TGTGCCAGCAGCTCGGGGAGTAATGAAAAACTGTTTTTT. It is translated as CASSSGSNEKLFF. V is TRBV7-9 and J is TRBJ1-4; D not resolved. CDR3 size: 13 residues. From germline, CDR1 is SEHNR and CDR2 FQNEAQ (reference sequence). V dropped 4 bases and J dropped 4 bases, with 7 bases sitting between them.

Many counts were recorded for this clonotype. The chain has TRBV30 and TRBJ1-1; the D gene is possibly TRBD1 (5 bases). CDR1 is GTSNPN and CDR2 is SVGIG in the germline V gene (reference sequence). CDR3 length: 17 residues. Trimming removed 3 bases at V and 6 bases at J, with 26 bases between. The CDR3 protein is CAWSLTRDPSKWAEAFF. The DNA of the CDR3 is TGTGCCTGGAGCCTAACCCGGGACCCCTCCAAATGGGCTGAAGCTTTCTTT.

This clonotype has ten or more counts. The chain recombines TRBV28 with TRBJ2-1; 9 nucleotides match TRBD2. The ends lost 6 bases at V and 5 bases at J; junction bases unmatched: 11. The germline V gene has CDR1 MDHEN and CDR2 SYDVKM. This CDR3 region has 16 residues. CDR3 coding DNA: TGTGCCAGCAGACTAGCGGGTTACGGGCTGGACAATGAGCAGTTCTTC. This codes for CASRLAGYGLDNEQFF.

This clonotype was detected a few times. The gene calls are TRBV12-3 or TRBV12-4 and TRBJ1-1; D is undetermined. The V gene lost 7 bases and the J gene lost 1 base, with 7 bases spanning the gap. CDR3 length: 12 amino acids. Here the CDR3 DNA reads TGTGCCAGCAACTGGGGGAACACTGAAGCTTTCTTT. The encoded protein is CASNWGNTEAFF.

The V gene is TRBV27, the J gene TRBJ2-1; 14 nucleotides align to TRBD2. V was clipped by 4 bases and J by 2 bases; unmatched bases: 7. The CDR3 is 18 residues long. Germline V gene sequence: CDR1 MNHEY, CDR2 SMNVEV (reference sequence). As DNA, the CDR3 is TGTGCCAGCAGTTCAGGACTAGCGGGAGGAACCCCCTACAATGAGCAGTTCTTC. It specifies CASSSGLAGGTPYNEQFF.

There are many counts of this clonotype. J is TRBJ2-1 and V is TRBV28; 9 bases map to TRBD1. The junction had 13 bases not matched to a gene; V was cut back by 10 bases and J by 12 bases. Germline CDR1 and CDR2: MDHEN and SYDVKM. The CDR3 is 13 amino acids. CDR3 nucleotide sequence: TGTGCCATAGAACAGGGGGCCGTCGGTGGGCAGTTCTTC. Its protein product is CAIEQGAVGGQFF.

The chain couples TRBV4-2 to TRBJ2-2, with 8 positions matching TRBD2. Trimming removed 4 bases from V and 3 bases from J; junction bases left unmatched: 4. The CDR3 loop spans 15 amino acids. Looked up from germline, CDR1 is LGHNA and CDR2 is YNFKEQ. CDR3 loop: CASSRPGGDTGELFF. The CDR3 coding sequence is TGTGCCAGCAGCCGCCCCGGGGGGGACACCGGGGAGCTGTTTTTT.

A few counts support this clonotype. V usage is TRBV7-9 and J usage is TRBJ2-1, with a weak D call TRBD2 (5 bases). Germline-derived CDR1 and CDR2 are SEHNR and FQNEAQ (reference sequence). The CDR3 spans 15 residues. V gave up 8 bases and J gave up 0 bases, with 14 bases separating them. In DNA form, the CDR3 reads TGTGCCAGCGGGGAGCTTACCCGCTCCTACAATGAGCAGTTCTTC. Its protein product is CASGELTRSYNEQFF.

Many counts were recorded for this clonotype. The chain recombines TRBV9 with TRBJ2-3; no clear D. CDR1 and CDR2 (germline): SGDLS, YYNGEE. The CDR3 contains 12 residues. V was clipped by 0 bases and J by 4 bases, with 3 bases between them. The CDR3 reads CASSVAADTQYF. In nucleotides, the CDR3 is TGTGCCAGCAGCGTAGCAGCAGATACGCAGTATTTT.

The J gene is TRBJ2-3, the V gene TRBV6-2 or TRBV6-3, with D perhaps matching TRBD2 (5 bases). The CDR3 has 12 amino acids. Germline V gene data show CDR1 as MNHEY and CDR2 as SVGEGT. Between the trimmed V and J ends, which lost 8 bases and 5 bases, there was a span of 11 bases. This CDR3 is CASLPEGDTQYF. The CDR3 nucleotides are TGTGCCAGCCTACCCGAGGGAGATACGCAGTATTTT.